One sample yielded the 2 T cell receptor beta chains listed below, sequenced in a study of cytomegalovirus exposure and HLA in healthy donors. The PCR was carried out with 60 Vbeta primers and 13 Jbeta primers. Assay used: immunoSEQ multiplex PCR; TCRdb lists only in-frame clones, some missing. Of approximately 190,000 clones in the sample, 81% were seen once. Source material: PBMCs. These TCRs come from a man aged 40-55 years in good health and CMV-seropositive.

The chain carries TRBV19 and TRBJ1-1, with 7 bases lining up with TRBD1. This CDR3 spans 16 amino acids. The J segment lost 6 bases and the V segment lost 4 bases, leaving 14 bases of the junction unmatched. CDR1 is LNHDA and CDR2 is SQIVND in the germline V gene (reference sequence). The CDR3 DNA is TGTGCCAGTAGTACCCCCGGAAGGGGGCGTAAAGCTGAAGCTTTCTTT. Translated, it gives CASSTPGRGRKAEAFF.

The CDR3 reads CATSRDVPDPTGLEKLFF. The CDR3 DNA sequence: TGTGCCACCAGCAGAGATGTCCCCGATCCGACAGGGTTGGAAAAACTGTTTTTT. The rearrangement joins TRBV15 to TRBJ1-4; 7 bases agree with TRBD1. CDR1 LNHNV and CDR2 YYDKDF come from the germline V gene (reference sequence). V gave up 0 bases and J gave up 8 bases; unmatched junction bases: 15. This CDR3 contains 18 residues.